This TCR beta chain appears in the sequencing data of a study of CD8+CD57+ T cells in acquired aplastic anemia (dated by TCRdb to the late 2010s). Concerning the study at large: A mean of approximately 3 ug of DNA, ranging from about 0.19 to 30 ug, was extracted from sorted CD4+ and CD8+ cells. Mean read counts for healthy donor samples were 8.5 million to 10.8 million for CD4+ cells and roughly 12 million for CD8+ cells. What the work shows at the level of the full study, not this receptor alone: Although roughly 29 CD8+ CDR3 sequences were shared by patients and controls, these sequences appeared highly expressed in patients and within the immunodominant clones of patients. Patients and healthy controls showed no significant difference in CD8+ Simpson's diversity (P=0.060).

Profiling of TCR beta VDJ combinations and CDR3 sequences used genomic DNA as the template. An Illumina HiSeq 2000 was the platform used for TCR repertoire sequencing. In the paper's pipeline: Repertoires were assessed using TRBV/TRBJ rearrangement plots, CDR3 size and DJ length profiles, and Simpson's diversity index. The immunodominant clone was defined as the most abundant DNA sequence in deep sequencing data. CDR3 amino acid sequences were screened for sharing across subjects and compared with published repertoires and the VDJdb database. Using fastp at Q25 and MiXCR, TCRdb reprocessed the public reads and kept productive beta chains. Identical CDR3 protein sequences are pooled into one entry, listed with their most common genes and DNA. These V and J calls derive from TCRdb rather than the authors' analysis. The sample has about 210,000 distinct CDR3 sequences on record, approximately 57% of them singletons. The ten largest account for 29% of the sample.

In this study, sorted CD4+ and CD8+ T cells from the blood of healthy subjects and of severe aplastic anemia patients had their TCR repertoires deep-sequenced. Ficoll-Paque density gradient centrifugation was used to isolate peripheral blood mononuclear cells. Before DNA was extracted, CD4+ and CD8+ T cells were sorted using either FACS or magnetic beads. On this clonotype itself: The antigen it binds to is not known. No much larger clone is present one base from it, and per-base qualities are unavailable.

The clonotype comes from a human donor in good health. Input material: sorted CD4+, CD8+, or CD8+CD57+ T cells (not recorded which) from PBMCs.

The DNA sequence reads TGTGCCAGCAGTTCGACCGTGGGACAGGGATCCCAGCCCCAGCATTTT. Translation gives CASSSTVGQGSQPQHF. The chain is made from TRBV2 and TRBJ1-5, and 9 bases in between align with TRBD1. Looking up the germline V gene yields CDR1 SNHLY and CDR2 FYNNEI. Unmatched junction bases come to 12, with V trimmed by 5 bases and J by 7 bases. Inclusive of the bounding cysteine and phenylalanine, the CDR3 is 16 residues long. Only the CDR3 part of the read is kept: 48 bases, read in frame from the first base.